This T cell receptor (beta chain) was recovered during a study of T cell responses to AZD1222 COVID-19 vaccine. Germline CDR1 and CDR2: LGHDT and YNNKEL (reference sequence). The CDR3 runs 19 residues. The ends were cut back, 2 bases at V and 3 bases at J, with 23 bases in the middle. Measured with immunoSEQ multiplex PCR; TCRdb has only the in-frame clones, and not every one. The table records nearly 95,000 clones, around 90% of them present only once. This TCR was sampled from an adult in good health. The input for sequencing was peripheral blood, taken on day 0 of AZD1222 vaccination. The rearrangement joins TRBV3-1 (or the pseudogene TRBV3-2) to TRBJ1-5, with TRBD1 as a possible D gene (6 bases). In DNA, the CDR3 is TGTGCCAGCAGCCAACTAAGAGACTCAGGGGTCTGCACCAATCAGCCCCAGCATTTT. It codes for CASSQLRDSGVCTNQPQHF.